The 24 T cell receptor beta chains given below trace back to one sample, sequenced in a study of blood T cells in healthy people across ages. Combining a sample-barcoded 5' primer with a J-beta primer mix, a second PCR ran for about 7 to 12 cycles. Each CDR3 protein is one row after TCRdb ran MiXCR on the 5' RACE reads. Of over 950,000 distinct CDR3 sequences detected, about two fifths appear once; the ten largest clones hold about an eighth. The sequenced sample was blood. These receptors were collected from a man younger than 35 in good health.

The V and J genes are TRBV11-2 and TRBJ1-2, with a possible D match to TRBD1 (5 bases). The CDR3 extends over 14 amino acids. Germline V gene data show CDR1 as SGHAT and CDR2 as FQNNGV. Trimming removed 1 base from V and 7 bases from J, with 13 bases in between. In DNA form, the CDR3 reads TGTGCCAGCAGCTTAGTGGGCAGAAGGGGTGGCTACACCTTC. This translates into CASSLVGRRGGYTF.

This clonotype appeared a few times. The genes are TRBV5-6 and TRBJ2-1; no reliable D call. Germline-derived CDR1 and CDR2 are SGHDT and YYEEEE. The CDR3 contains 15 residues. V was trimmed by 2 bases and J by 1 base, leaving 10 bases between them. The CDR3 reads CASSFSRESYNEQFF. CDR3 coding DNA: TGTGCCAGCAGCTTTTCTAGGGAATCCTACAATGAGCAGTTCTTC.

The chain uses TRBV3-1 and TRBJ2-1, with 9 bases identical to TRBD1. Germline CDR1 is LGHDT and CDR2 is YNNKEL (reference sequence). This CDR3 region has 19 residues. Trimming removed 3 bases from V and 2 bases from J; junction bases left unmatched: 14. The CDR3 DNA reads TGTGCCAGCAGCCACCACCCGGACAGGGGCAGGAAGGCCTACAATGAGCAGTTCTTC. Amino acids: CASSHHPDRGRKAYNEQFF.

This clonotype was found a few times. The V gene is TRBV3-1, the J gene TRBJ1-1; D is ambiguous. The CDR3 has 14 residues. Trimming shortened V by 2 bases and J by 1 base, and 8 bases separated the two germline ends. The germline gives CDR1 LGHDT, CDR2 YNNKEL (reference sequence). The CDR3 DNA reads TGTGCCAGCAGCCAAAATGGAGGGAACACTGAAGCTTTCTTT. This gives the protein CASSQNGGNTEAFF.

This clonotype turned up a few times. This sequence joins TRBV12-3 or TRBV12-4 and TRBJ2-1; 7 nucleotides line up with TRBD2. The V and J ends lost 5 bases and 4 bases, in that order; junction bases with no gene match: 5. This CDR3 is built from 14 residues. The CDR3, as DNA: TGTGCCAGCAGTGTCCGGGGGGTGTACAATGAGCAGTTCTTC. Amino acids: CASSVRGVYNEQFF.

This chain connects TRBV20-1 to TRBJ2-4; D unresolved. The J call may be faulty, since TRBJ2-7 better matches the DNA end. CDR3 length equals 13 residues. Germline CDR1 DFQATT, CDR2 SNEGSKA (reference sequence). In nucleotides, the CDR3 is TGCAGTGCTAGAGAGATAGGGACCTACGAGCAGTACTTC. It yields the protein CSAREIGTYEQYF.

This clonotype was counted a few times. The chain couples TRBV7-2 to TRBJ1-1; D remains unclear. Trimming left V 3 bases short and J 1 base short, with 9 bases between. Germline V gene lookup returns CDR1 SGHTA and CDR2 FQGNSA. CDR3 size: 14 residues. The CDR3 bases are TGTGCCAGCAGCTTCGTGACGGGGAACACTGAAGCTTTCTTT. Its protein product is CASSFVTGNTEAFF.

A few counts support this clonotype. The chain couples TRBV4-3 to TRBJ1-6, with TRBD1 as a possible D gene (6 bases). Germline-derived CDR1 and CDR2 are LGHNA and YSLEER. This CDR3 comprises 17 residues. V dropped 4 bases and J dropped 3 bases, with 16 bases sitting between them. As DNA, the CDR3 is TGCGCCAGCAGCCTAAGCCTCCAGGGGAACTATAATTCACCCCTCCACTTT. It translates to CASSLSLQGNYNSPLHF.

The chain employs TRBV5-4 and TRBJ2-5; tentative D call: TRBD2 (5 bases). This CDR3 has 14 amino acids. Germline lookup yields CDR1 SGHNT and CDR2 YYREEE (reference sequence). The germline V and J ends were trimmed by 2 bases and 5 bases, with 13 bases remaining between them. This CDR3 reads CASSLRTGLETQYF. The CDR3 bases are TGTGCCAGCAGCTTAAGGACTGGCTTGGAGACCCAGTACTTC.

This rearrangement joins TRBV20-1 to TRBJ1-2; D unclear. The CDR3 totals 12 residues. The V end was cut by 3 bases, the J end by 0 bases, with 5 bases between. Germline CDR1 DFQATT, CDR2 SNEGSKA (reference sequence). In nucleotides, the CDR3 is TGCAGTGCTAGTAGTCCTAACTATGGCTACACCTTC. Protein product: CSASSPNYGYTF.

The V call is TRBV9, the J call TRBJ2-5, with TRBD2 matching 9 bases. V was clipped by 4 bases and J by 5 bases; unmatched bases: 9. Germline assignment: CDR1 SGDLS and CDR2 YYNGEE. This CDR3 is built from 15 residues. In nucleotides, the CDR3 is TGTGCCAGCAGCCTCTCGGGACTAGCACTGGAGACCCAGTACTTC. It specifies CASSLSGLALETQYF.

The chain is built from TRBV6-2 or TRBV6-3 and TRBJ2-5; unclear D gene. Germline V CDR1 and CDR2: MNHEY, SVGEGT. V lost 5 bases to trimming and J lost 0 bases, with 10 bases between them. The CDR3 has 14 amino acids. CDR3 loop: CASSLTLHQETQYF. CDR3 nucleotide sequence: TGTGCCAGCAGTCTGACCCTCCACCAAGAGACCCAGTACTTC.

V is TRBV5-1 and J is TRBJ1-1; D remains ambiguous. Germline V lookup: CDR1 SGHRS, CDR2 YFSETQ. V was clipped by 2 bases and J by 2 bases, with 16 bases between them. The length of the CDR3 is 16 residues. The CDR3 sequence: CASSLISSPSNTEAFF. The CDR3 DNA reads TGCGCCAGCAGCTTAATATCTTCGCCCTCCAACACTGAAGCTTTCTTT.

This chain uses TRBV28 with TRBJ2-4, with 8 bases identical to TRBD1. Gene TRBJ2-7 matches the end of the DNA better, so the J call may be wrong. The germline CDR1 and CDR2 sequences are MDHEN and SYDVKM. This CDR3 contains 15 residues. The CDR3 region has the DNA TGTGCCAGCAGTTATGTTGGCAGGGGGCCCTACGAGCAGTACTTC. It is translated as CASSYVGRGPYEQYF.

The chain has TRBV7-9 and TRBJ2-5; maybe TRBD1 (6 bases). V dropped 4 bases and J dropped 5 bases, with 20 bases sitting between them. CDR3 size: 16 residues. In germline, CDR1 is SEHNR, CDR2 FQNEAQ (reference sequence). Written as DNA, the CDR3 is TGTGCCAGCAGCTCTAATCCACAGGGTCTTGAGGAGACCCAGTACTTC. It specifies CASSSNPQGLEETQYF.

The CDR3: CASREPGTGNTEAFF. CDR3 DNA sequence: TGTGCCAGCAGAGAGCCCGGGACGGGGAACACTGAAGCTTTCTTT. The chain recombines TRBV6-5 with TRBJ1-1; a possible D gene is TRBD1 (5 bases). From germline, CDR1 is MNHEY and CDR2 SVGAGI. The CDR3 consists of 15 residues. Trimming left V 6 bases short and J 1 base short, with 15 bases between.

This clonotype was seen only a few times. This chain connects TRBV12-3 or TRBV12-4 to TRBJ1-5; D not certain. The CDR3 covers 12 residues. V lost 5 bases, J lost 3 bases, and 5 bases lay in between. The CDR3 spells CASSPHNQPQHF. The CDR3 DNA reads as TGTGCCAGCAGTCCCCACAATCAGCCCCAGCATTTT.

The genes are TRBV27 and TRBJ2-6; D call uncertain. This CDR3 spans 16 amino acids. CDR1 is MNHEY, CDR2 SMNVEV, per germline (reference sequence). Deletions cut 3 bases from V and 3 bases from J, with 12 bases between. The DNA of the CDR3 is TGTGCCAGCAGTTTTGAATGGGATCGTGGGGCCAACGTCCTGACTTTC. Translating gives CASSFEWDRGANVLTF.

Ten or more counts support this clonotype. The CDR3 DNA reads TGTGCCAGCAGCCCGGGGGGGAACACTGAAGCTTTCTTT. It is translated as CASSPGGNTEAFF. The chain links TRBV12-3 or TRBV12-4 to TRBJ1-1; D perhaps matches TRBD1 (5 bases). The CDR3 has 13 amino acids. The ends were cut back, 6 bases at V and 1 base at J, with 9 bases in the middle.

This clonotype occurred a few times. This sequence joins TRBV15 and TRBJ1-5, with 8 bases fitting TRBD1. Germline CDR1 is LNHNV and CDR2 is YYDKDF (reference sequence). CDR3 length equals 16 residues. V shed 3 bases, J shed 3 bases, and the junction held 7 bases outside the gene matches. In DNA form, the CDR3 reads TGTGCCACCAGCAGGGCGGGACAGGCGTACAATCAGCCCCAGCATTTT. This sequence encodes CATSRAGQAYNQPQHF.

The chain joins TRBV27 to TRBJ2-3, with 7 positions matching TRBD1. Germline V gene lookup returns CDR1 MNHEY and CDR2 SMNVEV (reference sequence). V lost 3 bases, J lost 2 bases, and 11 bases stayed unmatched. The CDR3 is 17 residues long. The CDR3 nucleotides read TGTGCCAGCAGTTTTAGGGCCGGGACAGACCACACAGATACGCAGTATTTT. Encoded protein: CASSFRAGTDHTDTQYF.

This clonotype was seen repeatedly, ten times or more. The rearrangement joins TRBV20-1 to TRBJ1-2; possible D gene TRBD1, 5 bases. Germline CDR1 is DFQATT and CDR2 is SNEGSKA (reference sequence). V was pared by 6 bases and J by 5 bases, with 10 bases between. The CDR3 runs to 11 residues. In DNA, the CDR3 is TGCAGTGCCACCGGGGGTTATGGCTACACCTTC. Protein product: CSATGGYGYTF.

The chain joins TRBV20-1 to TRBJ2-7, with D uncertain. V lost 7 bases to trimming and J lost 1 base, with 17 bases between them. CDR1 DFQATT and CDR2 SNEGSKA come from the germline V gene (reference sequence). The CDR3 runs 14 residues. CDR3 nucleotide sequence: TGCAGTGTTTCGTTAACCGCCGCTTCCTACGAGCAGTACTTC. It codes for CSVSLTAASYEQYF.

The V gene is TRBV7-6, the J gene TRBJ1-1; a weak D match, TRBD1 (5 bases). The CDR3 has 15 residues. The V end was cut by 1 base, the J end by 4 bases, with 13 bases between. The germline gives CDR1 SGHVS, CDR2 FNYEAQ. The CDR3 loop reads CASSLGRGAGTEAFF. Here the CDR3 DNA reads TGTGCCAGCAGCTTAGGGAGAGGGGCAGGCACTGAAGCTTTCTTT.